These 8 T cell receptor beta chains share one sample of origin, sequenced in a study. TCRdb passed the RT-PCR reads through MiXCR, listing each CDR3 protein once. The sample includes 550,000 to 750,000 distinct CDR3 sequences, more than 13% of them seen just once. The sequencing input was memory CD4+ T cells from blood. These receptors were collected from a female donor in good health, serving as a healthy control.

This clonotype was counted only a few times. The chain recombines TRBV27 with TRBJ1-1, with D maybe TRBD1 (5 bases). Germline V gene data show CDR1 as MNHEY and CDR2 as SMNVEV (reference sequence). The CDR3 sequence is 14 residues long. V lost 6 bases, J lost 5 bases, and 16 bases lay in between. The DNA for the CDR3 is TGTGCCAGCAGGTCGGAGGGGTTGGGAACTGAAGCTTTCTTT. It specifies CASRSEGLGTEAFF.

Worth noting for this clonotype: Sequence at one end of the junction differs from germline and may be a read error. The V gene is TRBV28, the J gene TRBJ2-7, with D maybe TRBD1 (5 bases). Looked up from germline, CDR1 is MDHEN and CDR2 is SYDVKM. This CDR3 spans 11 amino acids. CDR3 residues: CASSLRQGSHF. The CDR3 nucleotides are TGTGCCAGCAGTTTAAGGCAGGGATCGCACTTC.

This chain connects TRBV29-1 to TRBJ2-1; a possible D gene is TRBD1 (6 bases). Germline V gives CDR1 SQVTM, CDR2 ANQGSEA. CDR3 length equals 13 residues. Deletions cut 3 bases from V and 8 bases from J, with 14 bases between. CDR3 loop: CSVEFTGFHEQFF. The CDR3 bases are TGCAGCGTTGAGTTCACAGGGTTCCATGAGCAGTTCTTC.

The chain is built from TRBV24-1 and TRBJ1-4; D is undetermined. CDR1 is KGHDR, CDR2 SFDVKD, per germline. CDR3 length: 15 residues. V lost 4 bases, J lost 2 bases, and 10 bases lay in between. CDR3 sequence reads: CATSESGFTNEKLFF. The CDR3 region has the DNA TGTGCCACCAGTGAGTCCGGGTTCACTAATGAAAAACTGTTTTTT.

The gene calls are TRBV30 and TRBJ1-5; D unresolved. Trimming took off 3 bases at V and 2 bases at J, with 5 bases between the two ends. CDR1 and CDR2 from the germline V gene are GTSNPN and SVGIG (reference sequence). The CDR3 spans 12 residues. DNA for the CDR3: TGTGCCTGGAGCGGGCGCAATCAGCCCCAGCATTTT. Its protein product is CAWSGRNQPQHF.

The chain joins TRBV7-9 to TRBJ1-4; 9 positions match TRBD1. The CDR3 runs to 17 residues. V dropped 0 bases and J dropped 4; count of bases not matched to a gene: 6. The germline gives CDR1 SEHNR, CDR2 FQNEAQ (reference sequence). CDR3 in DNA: TGTGCCAGCAGCTTAGCGGGACAGGGTTATGGTAATGAAAAACTGTTTTTT. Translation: CASSLAGQGYGNEKLFF.

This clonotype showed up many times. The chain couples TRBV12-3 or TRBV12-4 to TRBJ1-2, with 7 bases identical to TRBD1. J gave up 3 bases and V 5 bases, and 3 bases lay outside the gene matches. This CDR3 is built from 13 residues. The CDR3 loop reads CASSRDSYYGYTF. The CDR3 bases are TGTGCCAGCAGTCGGGACAGCTACTATGGCTACACCTTC.

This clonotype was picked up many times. DNA for the CDR3: TGTGCCAGCGATAAAATCCCCCAAGAGACCCAGTACTTC. This sequence encodes CASDKIPQETQYF. This chain uses TRBV3-1 with TRBJ2-5; D is undetermined. The CDR3 covers 13 residues. V dropped 8 bases and J dropped 1 base, with 11 bases sitting between them. CDR1 LGHDT and CDR2 YNNKEL come from the germline V gene (reference sequence).